This T cell receptor (beta chain) is from a study of beta chain features in type 1 diabetes. Findings of the study overall: At VDJ recombination sites, type 1 diabetes patients had fewer insertions and more deleted nucleotides. A moderate, significant TCRB CDR3 shortening appeared in type 1 diabetes across four CD4+ subsets.

As concerns this clone: Antigen specificity is unknown.

What was sequenced were expressed TCRB transcripts, since all of the isolated RNA had been reverse transcribed. Profiling relied on immunoSEQ multiplex PCR, and the TCRdb table lists in-frame clones only, not all of them. Of a few hundred thousand clones listed, around 15% were seen once; the top ten hold roughly 7%. Each donor gave one heparinised blood draw averaging about 116 mL. Sorted populations all had greater than 95% purity. This CDR3 comprises 15 residues. Per the germline V gene, CDR1 is SGHNT and CDR2 is YYREEE (reference sequence). The ends lost 4 bases at V and 7 bases at J; junction bases unmatched: 11.

The rearrangement joins TRBV5-4 to TRBJ2-1; 7 bases agree with TRBD2. The origin of this receptor is a man in his thirties or forties in good health. Sample: central memory CD4+ T cells from blood. CDR3 in amino acids: CASSPQAGVVNEQFF. The CDR3 bases are TGTGCCAGCAGCCCCCAGGCGGGAGTAGTGAATGAGCAGTTCTTC. Together with reference TRBV5-4 and TRBJ2-1, the CDR3 gives the full variable domain: ETGVTQSPTHLIKTRGQQVTLRCSSQSGHNTVSWYQQALGQGPQFIFQYYREEENGRGNFPPRFSGLQFPNYSSELNVNALELDDSALYLCASSPQAGVVNEQFFGPGTRLTVL.